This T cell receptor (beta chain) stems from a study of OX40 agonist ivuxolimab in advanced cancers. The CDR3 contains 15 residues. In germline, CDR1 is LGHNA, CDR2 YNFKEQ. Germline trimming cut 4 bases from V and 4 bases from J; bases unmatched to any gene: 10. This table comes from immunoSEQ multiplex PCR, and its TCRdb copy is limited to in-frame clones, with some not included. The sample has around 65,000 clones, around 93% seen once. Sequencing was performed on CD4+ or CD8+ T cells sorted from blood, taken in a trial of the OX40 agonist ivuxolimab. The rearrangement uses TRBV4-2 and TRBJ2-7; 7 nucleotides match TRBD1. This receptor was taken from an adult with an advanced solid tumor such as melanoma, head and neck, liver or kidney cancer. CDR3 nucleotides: TGTGCCAGCAGCCGAAATACAGGGGATCCTTACGAGCAGTACTTC. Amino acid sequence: CASSRNTGDPYEQYF.